Included here is one T cell receptor (beta chain) sequence, with context. Its specific antigen is unknown. Qualities for individual bases were not recorded, and no much larger clone is one base off. Other DNA sequences in this specimen translate into the identical CDR3. The germline V gene supplies CDR1 SGHRS and CDR2 YFSETQ. At the junction V is shortened by 4 bases and J by 0 bases, with 10 bases in between. Including the terminal cysteine and phenylalanine, the CDR3 comprises 15 residues. Only the CDR3 DNA is retained, 45 bases long and in frame from the first base. The entry originates in a study of blood T cell repertoires in COVID-19 (dated by TCRdb to 2020 to 2021). Looking at the study overall: The collaborator samples originated in the United States, Italy and Spain and spanned the acute and convalescent phases of COVID-19. Samples were obtained from the ongoing ImmuneRACE study (first 160 participants) and from 1,200 or so subjects provided by 6 global collaborators. The sample metadata nearly always contained a de-identified subject ID, COVID-19 status, age in years and sex. The dataset comprised deeply sampled blood TCRbeta repertoires from subjects exposed to, actively infected with, or recovered from COVID-19. The repertoires were released in a freely available public database meant as a resource for research on the immune response to SARS-CoV-2. The prospective study material was composed of cDNA or gDNA derived from T cells, B-cell-depleted T cells, or PBMCs. Where HLA class I and class II types were available, the types were taken from metadata supplied by the sample provider, not from assay-based typing. What the research found in general, with its limitations: Clinical and demographic metadata were provided uncurated, with the amount varying by source and participant.

Whole blood was collected in K2EDTA tubes by collaborating institutions according to the institutions' own protocols. Collaborator samples were shipped for TCRbeta analysis as frozen whole blood, isolated PBMCs, or DNA extracted from either sample type. The immunoSEQ Assay, a bias-controlled multiplex PCR, was used to amplify TCRbeta CDR3 regions from genomic DNA. Under the source paper's analysis protocol: Nucleated cell counts per sample were estimated from amplification of reference gene primers within the assay. Sequence reads were collapsed and filtered to measure the absolute abundance of every unique TCRbeta CDR3 rearrangement. Productive Simpson clonality was computed per sample as the square root of Simpson's diversity index over productive rearrangements. The source is immuneACCESS, and TCRdb retained only in-frame sequences with V and J called. Part of the clones is not carried over; for the studies checked, unresolved V genes explain less than half of this, and the remainder is unexplained. D and trimming were read from the DNA, whereas the V and J calls and clone size are those reported in that table. In this sample the table shows fewer than 300,000 clones, 81% of which occur a single time. Just under 3% of the sample lies in the top ten.

Sequencing was performed on peripheral blood. The origin of this receptor is an older woman with active or convalescent COVID-19. The chain is encoded by TRBV5-1 joined to TRBJ1-4, with an unclear D gene assignment. CDR3 reads: CASSRETATNEKLFF. The DNA is as follows: TGCGCCAGCAGCCGTGAAACGGCAACTAATGAAAAACTGTTTTTT.